This note documents a single TCR beta chain sequence. Its specific antigen is unknown. Base-call qualities are not available, and no considerably larger clone is one nucleotide away. Other DNA sequences from this sample encode an identical CDR3 as well. The CDR1 and CDR2 encoded by the germline V gene are SQVTM and ANQGSEA. V loses 4 bases at its end and J loses 3 bases; junction bases beyond the gene matches: 4. The CDR3 starts with the cysteine, ends with the phenylalanine, and has 14 residues. Of the read, only the CDR3 DNA is kept; its 42 bases are in frame from base 1. This entry is derived from a study of beta chain features in type 1 diabetes (dated by TCRdb to between 2017 and 2018). A note on the overall study: Mean age, gender distribution, total cell number and subset yield were not different between patients and healthy donors. Whereas all 30 or so donors provided naive and central memory subsets, regulatory and stem cell-like memory subsets were isolated from just 8 patients and roughly 8 healthy donors. The study compared the TCRB repertoires of sorted circulating CD4+ T cell subsets in recently diagnosed type 1 diabetes patients with those in matched healthy donors. A total of under 120,000,000 sorted cells were examined across all samples, and RNA yield correlated strongly with the number of cells per subset.

Each donor gave one peripheral blood draw, averaging approximately 0.12 L, which was collected into heparinised tubes. Naive, central memory, regulatory and stem cell-like memory CD4+ T cells were sorted on a BD FACSAria II using a panel including CD45RO, CCR7, CD25, CD127, CD95 and CD27. All sorted populations exceeded 98% purity. PBMCs were separated immediately by Lymphoprep density gradient centrifugation and were stained directly, without being cultured. To minimize batch effects, samples were stained and sorted in pairs, one healthy donor with one patient per experiment. General study outcomes and caveats: Naive, central memory and regulatory TCRB repertoires appeared more similar among patients than among healthy donors. Because the HLA sub-analyses included only small numbers of individuals, any influence of HLA type on TCRB rearrangement was left unresolved. Because cDNA rather than genomic DNA was sequenced, highly expressing activated cells could have been over-represented, although no difference in activation and CD3 levels was found between groups. PCR may preferentially amplify shorter templates, but because patient and control samples were amplified and corrected together, any resulting skew would affect both groups equally. At VDJ recombination sites, patients with type 1 diabetes made fewer insertions and deleted more nucleotides, a pattern implying thymic rearrangement abnormalities. Type 1 diabetes patients showed a moderate but significant shortening of TCRB CDR3 length in all four CD4+ subsets.

The entire isolated RNA was reverse transcribed using the High Capacity cDNA Reverse Transcription Kit, and thus expressed TCRB transcripts were sequenced. Deep immunoSEQ sequencing was performed on naive, central memory and regulatory T cell samples, with an average of approximately 4 million total reads per sample. After sorted cells were lysed in RLT buffer, RNA was extracted with DNase-treated RNeasy Micro or Mini kits, with the choice depending on cell number. Each cell subset was processed on its own to prevent cross-contamination, while patient and healthy donor samples were processed together. TCRB sequences were amplified from cDNA with the immunoSEQ multiplex PCR, producing 87-bp fragments spanning the CDR3 region. Sequencing of the amplicons was performed on the Illumina HiSeq platform. Processing in the source paper ran as follows. PCR bias was computationally corrected using synthetic template baselines, reads within Hamming distance 2 were collapsed, and singletons that could not be merged were discarded. Reads were aligned against IMGT so that V, D and J genes, CDR3 length and insertions or deletions at six rearrangement sites could be assigned. Clonotype counts were normalized to sorted cell number within each subset before computing true diversity and Gini coefficients with the tcR R package. The overlap coefficient, calculated on TCRB nucleotide sequences, was used to measure repertoire sharing. As a proxy for the pre-selection repertoire, out-of-frame TCRB sequences from naive cells were analyzed. TCRdb limited this immuneACCESS table to in-frame rearrangements with V and J called. A share of clones is missing; checked studies link under half to unresolved V genes, and the rest is unexplained. V and J calls and clone size are copied from that table; D and trimming were computed from the DNA. Present in this sample are 600,000 to 650,000 clones, around a sixth of which were seen just once. About 0.097% of the sample lies in the top ten.

Sequences were obtained from naive CD4+ T cells from blood. This specimen's cell subset or site label, interpreted: true naive CD4+ T cells. Here the chain combines TRBV29-1 and TRBJ2-3; 10 nucleotides in the junction match TRBD1. This clonotype was sampled from a man between 18 and 29 years old in good health. The CDR3 protein is CSVGGQGSTDTQYF. The DNA is as follows: TGCAGCGTTGGGGGACAGGGGTCGACAGATACGCAGTATTTT.